These 27 T cell receptor beta chains originate from one sample sequenced in a study of Graves' ophthalmopathy and Graves' hyperthyroidism (dated by TCRdb to 2016 to 2018). Sequencer: Illumina HiSeq 2000. For repertoire sequencing, the TCR beta CDR3 regions were amplified from RNA transcripts. HTBI primers and the Qiagen OneStep RT-PCR kit were used in a first-round RT-PCR, which was followed by a second-round multiplex PCR, size selection and purification. Starting from the raw public reads, TCRdb applied fastp trimming at Q25, assembled clones with MiXCR and retained in-frame beta chains. Rows with a matching CDR3 protein are joined into one entry that keeps the most common DNA and genes. For this sample there are about half a million distinct CDR3 sequences; around 14% appear just once. Of the sample, 9.8% is held by the ten largest clones. Specimen: blood. The receptors originated from a woman in her twenties or thirties with Graves' ophthalmopathy. Donor details come from another sample of the same person, matched by shared clones.

This clonotype was detected many times. The rearrangement uses TRBV7-6 and TRBJ2-7; D uncertain. The CDR3 contains 15 residues. CDR1 SGHVS and CDR2 FNYEAQ come from the germline V gene. Trimming shortened V by 5 bases and J by 4 bases, and 18 bases separated the two germline ends. The CDR3, as DNA: TGTGCCAGCAGCGTCGCGGACGGGCGGCCATACGAGCAGTACTTC. This encodes CASSVADGRPYEQYF.

This clonotype was observed many times. The CDR3 nucleotides read TGTGCCAGCAGTTACGAGGGGGCAGGGACCGGGGAGCTGTTTTTT. Translating gives CASSYEGAGTGELFF. The rearrangement uses TRBV6-2 or TRBV6-3 and TRBJ2-2; TRBD1 matches at 7 bases. Germline V gene lookup returns CDR1 MNHEY and CDR2 SVGEGT. V trimming: 2 bases; J trimming: 5 bases; junction bases outside the gene matches: 5. The CDR3 is made up of 15 amino acids.

At least ten counts were recorded for this clonotype. This rearrangement joins TRBV12-3 or TRBV12-4 to TRBJ1-1; D not resolved. The CDR3 spans 13 residues. The V gene lost 3 bases and the J gene lost 10 bases, with 15 bases spanning the gap. The CDR3 protein is CASSFWDRPGAFF. The CDR3, as DNA: TGTGCCAGCAGTTTTTGGGATCGTCCCGGAGCTTTCTTT.

This clonotype was observed a few times. This chain uses TRBV20-1 with TRBJ2-7; weak D call: TRBD2 (5 bases). V was pared by 8 bases and J by 2 bases, with 22 bases between. Looked up from germline, CDR1 is DFQATT and CDR2 is SNEGSKA (reference sequence). This CDR3 has 15 amino acids. The CDR3 DNA reads TGCAGTCAAGATCCGGGAAAGGGTCCACCCTACGAGCAGTACTTC. Protein sequence: CSQDPGKGPPYEQYF.

The chain couples TRBV30 to TRBJ1-1; no firm D call. V shed 4 bases and J shed 12 bases, with 18 bases lying between them. The CDR3 covers 12 residues. The germline CDR1 and CDR2 sequences are GTSNPN and SVGIG (reference sequence). The DNA for the CDR3 is TGTGCCTGGACTCCCGGGCCGGCCAGAACTTTCTTT. Amino acid sequence: CAWTPGPARTFF.

This clonotype was counted ten times or more. This chain links TRBV3-1 with TRBJ1-1; 7 positions agree with TRBD1. The CDR3 is 14 amino acids. Trimming took 4 bases from V and 4 from J; bases not matched to a gene: 6. Germline V gives CDR1 LGHDT, CDR2 YNNKEL (reference sequence). CDR3 residues: CASSLGQLGTEAFF. The CDR3 bases are TGTGCCAGCAGCCTGGGACAGTTAGGCACTGAAGCTTTCTTT.

Many counts were recorded for this clonotype. The J gene is TRBJ2-7, the V gene TRBV6-5; D possibly corresponds to TRBD2 (6 bases). V dropped 6 bases and J dropped 7 bases, with 22 bases sitting between them. Germline V gene lookup returns CDR1 MNHEY and CDR2 SVGAGI. The CDR3 loop spans 15 amino acids. CDR3 bases: TGTGCCAGCAGCCCCGAGCCCGGGGGTGAAGGAGAGCAGTACTTC. Its protein is CASSPEPGGEGEQYF.

This clonotype was recorded at least ten times. J is TRBJ1-5 and V is TRBV12-3 or TRBV12-4; D is ambiguous. V was pared by 3 bases and J by 9 bases, with 18 bases between. The CDR3 is 15 amino acids. Here the CDR3 DNA reads TGTGCCAGCAGTTTTGGCCCTGGGGATACGGGGCCCCAGCATTTT. As protein: CASSFGPGDTGPQHF.

The chain is built from TRBV6-5 and TRBJ2-5, with 15 positions matching TRBD2. Trimming took 2 bases from V and 5 from J; bases not matched to a gene: 3. In germline, CDR1 is MNHEY, CDR2 SVGAGI. The CDR3 is made up of 16 amino acids. The CDR3 bases are TGTGCCAGCAGTTACACGGGACTAGCGGGAGGCGAGACCCAGTACTTC. It yields the protein CASSYTGLAGGETQYF.

In this sample, this clonotype turned up a few times. The chain is built from TRBV7-8 and TRBJ2-5; tentatively, D is TRBD2 (6 bases). Germline loops: CDR1 SGHVS, CDR2 FQNEAQ. V shed 3 bases and J shed 1 base, with 9 bases lying between them. There are 14 residues in the CDR3. Here the CDR3 reads CASSFTSPQETQYF. CDR3 bases: TGTGCCAGCAGCTTTACTAGCCCCCAAGAGACCCAGTACTTC.

This chain uses TRBV6-1 with TRBJ1-1; a weak D match, TRBD1 (5 bases). The CDR3 contains 12 residues. V was pared by 3 bases and J by 6 bases, with 8 bases between. CDR1 is MNHNS and CDR2 is SASEGT in the germline V gene. The CDR3, as DNA: TGTGCCAGCAGTGATGTAGGGGCTGAAGCTTTCTTT. As protein: CASSDVGAEAFF.

This clonotype was seen ten or more times. The J gene is TRBJ1-2, the V gene TRBV5-1; 12 bases are shared with TRBD1. Germline trimming cut 4 bases from V and 4 bases from J; bases unmatched to any gene: 5. The length of the CDR3 is 15 residues. Per the germline V gene, CDR1 is SGHRS and CDR2 is YFSETQ. The CDR3 loop reads CASSVGQGAFYGYTF. In DNA form, the CDR3 reads TGCGCCAGCAGCGTGGGACAGGGGGCCTTCTATGGCTACACCTTC.

This clonotype has at least ten counts. CDR3 sequence: CSELGQGHYGYTF. In DNA form, the CDR3 reads TGCAGCGAATTGGGACAGGGACACTATGGCTACACCTTC. V is TRBV29-1 and J is TRBJ1-2; 9 bases agree with TRBD1. V lost 7 bases to trimming and J lost 3 bases; unmatched junction nucleotides: 6. There are 13 residues in the CDR3. From germline, CDR1 is SQVTM and CDR2 ANQGSEA.

In this sample, this clonotype turned up many times. The chain employs TRBV4-1 and TRBJ2-7; 8 positions agree with TRBD2. The CDR3 is 16 residues long. The V gene end was trimmed by 0 bases and the J gene end by 6 bases; junction bases not matched to a gene: 10. Germline V CDR1 and CDR2: MGHRA, YSYEKL. The CDR3 sequence: CASSQDQLSGRGEQYF. CDR3 DNA sequence: TGCGCCAGCAGCCAAGACCAACTAAGCGGGAGAGGCGAGCAGTACTTC.

The sample holds many counts of this clonotype. The J gene is TRBJ1-1, the V gene TRBV5-1; 7 bases line up with TRBD1. The junction had 7 bases not matched to a gene; V was cut back by 2 bases and J by 0 bases. Per germline, CDR1 SGHRS and CDR2 YFSETQ. The CDR3 is 16 amino acids. CDR3 residues: CASSFSGTAMNTEAFF. CDR3 coding DNA: TGCGCCAGCAGCTTCTCCGGGACAGCCATGAACACTGAAGCTTTCTTT.

This chain joins TRBV5-1 and TRBJ2-2; D is unclear. Germline V gene data show CDR1 as SGHRS and CDR2 as YFSETQ. V lost 2 bases, J lost 3 bases, and 11 bases lay in between. The CDR3 sequence is 15 residues long. The CDR3 region is CASSFQTSDTGELFF. In DNA, the CDR3 is TGCGCCAGCAGCTTCCAGACGAGCGACACCGGGGAGCTGTTTTTT.

This clonotype was counted many times. This chain links TRBV6-2 or TRBV6-3 with TRBJ1-5; TRBD1 aligns across 7 bases. Germline V gene sequence: CDR1 MNHEY, CDR2 SVGEGT. Trimming cost V 2 bases and J 4 bases; bases outside gene matches: 8. This CDR3 comprises 16 residues. CDR3 loop: CASSYEETGTNQPQHF. DNA for the CDR3: TGTGCCAGCAGTTACGAGGAGACAGGGACGAATCAGCCCCAGCATTTT.

V and J are TRBV5-1 and TRBJ1-1, with D perhaps matching TRBD1 (6 bases). V lost 4 bases and J lost 5, with 15 bases in between. The V gene's germline CDR1 is SGHRS and CDR2 YFSETQ. This CDR3 is 14 amino acids long. CDR3 in amino acids: CASSQLQGRTEAFF. The DNA for the CDR3 is TGCGCCAGCAGCCAACTACAGGGCAGGACTGAAGCTTTCTTT.

Many counts were recorded for this clonotype. The chain combines TRBV27 with TRBJ1-2, with 8 nucleotides matching TRBD1. Germline V gene sequence: CDR1 MNHEY, CDR2 SMNVEV (reference sequence). Losses at the gene ends were 3 bases for V and 6 bases for J; bases not matched to a gene: 9. The CDR3 has 15 amino acids. The CDR3 DNA reads TGTGCCAGCAGTTTTCAGGGGGCTCTGGAAAATGGCTACACCTTC. Its protein is CASSFQGALENGYTF.

This clonotype was picked up many times. The chain uses TRBV6-1 and TRBJ2-7; D is perhaps TRBD1 (6 bases). This CDR3 comprises 15 residues. CDR1 is MNHNS, CDR2 SASEGT, per germline. V was clipped by 2 bases and J by 4 bases, with 15 bases between them. The CDR3 loop is CASSEPPGQKYEQYF. Written as DNA, the CDR3 is TGTGCCAGCAGTGAACCACCGGGACAAAAATACGAGCAGTACTTC.

In this sample, this clonotype turned up a few times. The V gene is TRBV18, the J gene TRBJ2-2; TRBD2 might be the D (5 bases). The germline V gene encodes CDR1 KGHSH and CDR2 LQKENI. There are 14 residues in the CDR3. Trimming removed 5 bases from V and 6 bases from J, with 13 bases in between. The chain's CDR3 is CASSIRGRSGELFF. The CDR3 DNA is TGTGCCAGCTCAATCCGGGGAAGATCCGGGGAGCTGTTTTTT.

This clonotype has a handful of counts. A much bigger clone sits one base away, suggesting this may be a read error. This chain links TRBV6-1 with TRBJ2-2, with D possibly TRBD1 on 6 matching bases. The CDR3 totals 14 residues. Germline CDR1 reads MNHNS; CDR2 reads SASEGT. CDR3 amino acids: CTSTGDTYTGELFF. The CDR3 DNA sequence: TGTACCAGCACCGGGGACACCTACACCGGGGAGCTGTTTTTT.

At least ten counts were recorded for this clonotype. The chain employs TRBV7-2 and TRBJ2-5, with a possible D match to TRBD1 (6 bases). V was clipped by 3 bases and J by 4 bases, with 15 bases between them. In germline, CDR1 is SGHTA, CDR2 FQGNSA. The CDR3 is 15 residues long. CDR3 bases: TGTGCCAGCAGCTTGGGACAACTAGTTAGAGAGACCCAGTACTTC. The encoded protein is CASSLGQLVRETQYF.

This clonotype was seen ten or more times. This rearrangement joins TRBV29-1 to TRBJ2-5; TRBD1 matches 7 bases. Germline V gene data show CDR1 as SQVTM and CDR2 as ANQGSEA. J lost 4 bases, V lost 7 bases, and 3 bases had no gene match. This CDR3 comprises 11 residues. CDR3 sequence reads: CSAGQLETQYF. The CDR3 bases are TGCAGCGCGGGACAGTTAGAGACCCAGTACTTC.

This clonotype was seen repeatedly, ten times or more. V gene TRBV4-2 combines with J gene TRBJ2-2; D gene ambiguous. V was cut by 0 bases and J by 5 bases, with 10 bases left in between. Looked up from germline, CDR1 is LGHNA and CDR2 is YNFKEQ. The length of the CDR3 is 15 residues. In nucleotides, the CDR3 is TGTGCCAGCAGCCAAGATGGGCTACGGACCGGGGAGCTGTTTTTT. Protein product: CASSQDGLRTGELFF.

This clonotype was observed at least ten times. This sequence joins TRBV29-1 and TRBJ1-1, with a possible D match to TRBD1 (5 bases). This CDR3 comprises 12 residues. Germline CDR1 SQVTM, CDR2 ANQGSEA. Trimming pared 5 bases from V and 8 bases from J, leaving 15 bases between. This CDR3 is CSVLLYGTEAFF. The CDR3 nucleotides read TGCAGCGTTCTCCTATATGGGACGGAAGCTTTCTTT. The full variable domain, in which reference TRBV29-1 and TRBJ1-1 provide the parts outside the CDR3, is SAVISQKPSRDICQRGTSLTIQCQVDSQVTMMFWYRQQPGQSLTLIATANQGSEATYESGFVIDKFPISRPNLTFSTLTVSNMSPEDSSIYLCSVLLYGTEAFFGQGTRLTVV.

This clonotype was found many times. The chain combines TRBV30 with TRBJ1-3, with unresolved D. Germline CDR1 and CDR2: GTSNPN and SVGIG (reference sequence). The CDR3 loop spans 14 amino acids. V lost 2 bases and J lost 0, with 8 bases in between. The CDR3 DNA is TGTGCCTGGAGTCCGACTAACTCTGGAAACACCATATATTTT. This encodes CAWSPTNSGNTIYF. The variable domain in full, completed from reference TRBV30 and TRBJ1-3, reads SQTIHQWPATLVQPVGSPLSLECTVEGTSNPNLYWYRQAAGRGLQLLFYSVGIGQISSEVPQNLSASRPQDRQFILSSKKLLLSDSGFYLCAWSPTNSGNTIYFGEGSWLTVV.